This T cell receptor (beta chain) was retrieved from a study of blood T cell repertoires in COVID-19. The CDR3 extends over 12 amino acids. Germline CDR1 is SGHAT and CDR2 is FQNNGV. J was trimmed by 4 bases and V by 10 bases; bases with no gene match: 6. The protocol was immunoSEQ multiplex PCR, while the TCRdb copy is restricted to in-frame clones and leaves out a portion. The sample lists fewer than 350,000 clones; about 90% were seen once. The V call is TRBV11-2, the J call TRBJ1-2, with 7 bases lining up with TRBD1. The source material was peripheral blood. This clonotype was sampled from a woman younger than 45 with COVID-19, enrolled during active disease. The CDR3 sequence: CATWTGTYGYTF. CDR3 sequence (DNA): TGTGCCACCTGGACAGGAACCTATGGCTACACCTTC.